The next 21 T cell receptor beta chains were all read from a single sample in a study of T cell responses to AZD1222 COVID-19 vaccine. Generated by immunoSEQ multiplex PCR, the TCRdb table keeps only in-frame clones and is missing some. The table includes 75,000 to 95,000 clones, roughly nine tenths detected once. This specimen was peripheral blood, taken 28 days after the second AZD1222 dose. All receptors derive from an adult who received the AZD1222 COVID-19 vaccine.

The table lists this clone with a few counts. The chain has TRBV18 and TRBJ1-1; D might be TRBD1 (5 bases). Deletions cut 5 bases from V and 11 bases from J, with 18 bases between. The CDR3 loop spans 13 amino acids. The germline CDR1 and CDR2 sequences are KGHSH and LQKENI. This CDR3 reads CASSSQVEGLAFF. The CDR3 bases are TGTGCCAGCTCATCACAAGTTGAGGGGCTGGCTTTCTTT. The variable domain in full, with the rest retrieved from reference TRBV18 and TRBJ1-1, is NAGVMQNPRHLVRRRGQEARLRCSPMKGHSHVYWYRQLPEEGLKFMVYLQKENIIDESGMPKERFSAEFPKEGPSILRIQQVVRGDSAAYFCASSSQVEGLAFFGQGTRLTVV.

The V and J genes are TRBV11-2 and TRBJ2-7; TRBD1 matches 9 bases. The CDR3 has 15 amino acids. From germline, CDR1 is SGHAT and CDR2 FQNNGV. Trimming removed 6 bases from V and 9 bases from J; junction bases left unmatched: 15. The CDR3 loop is CASSYQYRGLVGQYF. The CDR3 bases are TGTGCCAGCAGTTATCAATACAGGGGGCTCGTTGGGCAGTACTTC. The variable domain in full, with the rest retrieved from reference TRBV11-2 and TRBJ2-7, is EAGVAQSPRYKIIEKRQSVAFWCNPISGHATLYWYQQILGQGPKLLIQFQNNGVVDDSQLPKDRFSAERLKGVDSTLKIQPAKLEDSAVYLCASSYQYRGLVGQYFGPGTRLTVT.

In DNA form, the CDR3 reads TGTGCCAGCAGCCAAAGGGGAGATGGCTACACCTTC. Amino acids: CASSQRGDGYTF. V and J are TRBV3-1 (or the pseudogene TRBV3-2) and TRBJ1-2; TRBD1 might be the D (5 bases). CDR1 and CDR2 (germline): LGHDT, YNNKEL (reference sequence). V lost 2 bases and J 6 bases, leaving 7 bases between the germline ends. This CDR3 comprises 12 residues.

V and J are TRBV6-5 and TRBJ1-2; D is perhaps TRBD1 (5 bases). The CDR3 is 15 amino acids. The germline V and J ends were trimmed by 6 bases and 3 bases, with 17 bases remaining between them. CDR1 is MNHEY and CDR2 is SVGAGI in the germline V gene. The CDR3 DNA is TGTGCCAGCAGCCCGACGGCAGGGCCTTACTATGGCTACACCTTC. Translation: CASSPTAGPYYGYTF.

The chain joins TRBV29-1 to TRBJ1-4, with TRBD1 identical over 7 bases. Per germline, CDR1 SQVTM and CDR2 ANQGSEA. This CDR3 comprises 15 residues. V dropped 5 bases and J dropped 0; count of bases not matched to a gene: 6. In nucleotides, the CDR3 is TGCAGCGTTACTAGGACAGGTTCAACTAATGAAAAACTGTTTTTT. Its protein is CSVTRTGSTNEKLFF.

The chain is built from TRBV5-5 and TRBJ2-7; no clear D. Trimming stripped 4 bases from V and 2 bases from J, with 16 bases between. CDR3 length: 15 amino acids. Germline V CDR1 and CDR2: SGHKS, YYEKEE (reference sequence). The CDR3 region has the DNA TGTGCCAGCAGCGGATGGGGTCAGGTCCCCTACGAGCAGTACGTC. Translation gives CASSGWGQVPYEQYV.

The V call is TRBV7-2, the J call TRBJ2-5, with TRBD1 matching 8 bases. The germline V gene encodes CDR1 SGHTA and CDR2 FQGNSA. J lost 2 bases, V lost 5 bases, and 4 bases had no gene match. This CDR3 has 14 amino acids. The CDR3 spells CASSGQGTQETQYF. The CDR3 DNA follows: TGTGCCAGCAGCGGACAGGGTACACAAGAGACCCAGTACTTC.

The chain joins TRBV5-1 to TRBJ1-1; possibly TRBD1 for D (6 bases). CDR1 and CDR2 (germline): SGHRS, YFSETQ. V dropped 0 bases and J dropped 7 bases, with 19 bases sitting between them. The CDR3 loop spans 16 amino acids. The CDR3 nucleotides are TGCGCCAGCAGCTTGGCTTCGGTATCAGGGGCCCATGAAGCTTTCTTT. This encodes CASSLASVSGAHEAFF.

The chain recombines TRBV6-1 with TRBJ2-7, with TRBD2 matching over 8 bases. This CDR3 contains 14 residues. V lost 3 bases to trimming and J lost 3 bases; unmatched junction nucleotides: 4. Germline V gene lookup returns CDR1 MNHNS and CDR2 SASEGT. The CDR3 DNA is TGTGCCAGCAGTGAGGGGACTAGGGGCTACGAGCAGTACGTC. This translates into CASSEGTRGYEQYV.

CDR3 residues: CASSIDPGGVYNEQFF. In nucleotides, the CDR3 is TGTGCCAGTAGTATAGATCCCGGGGGGGTGTACAATGAGCAGTTCTTC. V is TRBV19 and J is TRBJ2-1; TRBD2 aligns across 8 bases. The V gene end was trimmed by 0 bases and the J gene end by 4 bases; junction bases not matched to a gene: 5. This CDR3 contains 16 residues. Germline V CDR1 and CDR2: LNHDA, SQIVND (reference sequence). Variable domain in full (rest from reference TRBV19 and TRBJ2-1): DGGITQSPKYLFRKEGQNVTLSCEQNLNHDAMYWYRQDPGQGLRLIYYSQIVNDFQKGDIAEGYSVSREKKESFPLTVTSAQKNPTAFYLCASSIDPGGVYNEQFFGPGTRLTVL.

The rearrangement links TRBV30 to TRBJ1-2; perhaps TRBD1 as D (5 bases). CDR3 size: 16 residues. Trimming stripped 2 bases from V and 2 bases from J, with 18 bases between. The germline CDR1 and CDR2 sequences are GTSNPN and SVGIG (reference sequence). Here the CDR3 DNA reads TGTGCCTGGAGTCAGGCTGGGGGGTGGTTGAACTATGGCTACACCTTC. Its protein product is CAWSQAGGWLNYGYTF.

The genes are TRBV9 and TRBJ1-2, with TRBD1 matching 8 bases. Germline CDR1 SGDLS, CDR2 YYNGEE. There are 17 residues in the CDR3. Losses at the gene ends were 4 bases for V and 7 bases for J; bases not matched to a gene: 18. The CDR3 here is CASSLLGPTGDHGGYTF. CDR3 nucleotide sequence: TGTGCCAGCAGCCTCCTTGGTCCGACAGGGGATCATGGTGGCTACACCTTC.

V gene TRBV11-2 combines with J gene TRBJ1-2; D is unresolved. CDR1 and CDR2 (germline): SGHAT, FQNNGV. V shed 0 bases and J shed 6 bases, with 11 bases lying between them. This CDR3 has 14 amino acids. In nucleotides, the CDR3 is TGTGCCAGCAGCTTAGAAGACTCGGGCAATGGCTACACCTTC. Its translation is CASSLEDSGNGYTF.

In DNA form, the CDR3 reads TGTGCCAGCAGCCCAAGCGGGGGGGCCTTGTCAGAGACCCAGTACTTC. Its translation is CASSPSGGALSETQYF. The V and J genes are TRBV11-2 and TRBJ2-5, with TRBD2 matching over 10 bases. CDR3 length: 16 amino acids. The germline V gene has CDR1 SGHAT and CDR2 FQNNGV. V trimming: 5 bases; J trimming: 4 bases; junction bases outside the gene matches: 10.

This clone has only a few counts. V and J are TRBV7-2 and TRBJ1-4; maybe TRBD1 (5 bases). The CDR3 runs 14 residues. Trimming pared 4 bases from V and 6 bases from J, leaving 12 bases between. In germline, CDR1 is SGHTA, CDR2 FQGNSA. The CDR3 region is CASSWGRADEKLFF. The DNA for the CDR3 is TGTGCCAGCAGCTGGGGCAGGGCGGATGAAAAACTGTTTTTT.

The chain couples TRBV12-3 or TRBV12-4 to TRBJ1-5; D is undetermined. The CDR3 spans 13 residues. Trimming cost V 0 bases and J 4 bases, with 4 bases left between them. The CDR3 bases are TGTGCCAGCAGTTTAGCCAGGAATCAGCCCCAGCATTTT. Protein sequence: CASSLARNQPQHF.

This chain links TRBV14 with TRBJ2-6; no firm D call. Looked up from germline, CDR1 is SGHDN and CDR2 is FVKESK. This CDR3 region has 13 residues. V lost 1 base and J lost 10, with 8 bases in between. CDR3 region: CASSQVAGNVLTF. In nucleotides, the CDR3 is TGTGCCAGCAGCCAAGTGGCCGGGAACGTCCTGACTTTC.

The chain has TRBV29-1 and TRBJ2-6; 10 nucleotides align to TRBD1. CDR1 SQVTM and CDR2 ANQGSEA come from the germline V gene. There are 15 residues in the CDR3. The J segment lost 1 base and the V segment lost 6 bases, leaving 3 bases of the junction unmatched. CDR3 DNA sequence: TGCAGCGTGAAGGGACAGGGGTCTGGGGCCAACGTCCTGACTTTC. Encoded protein: CSVKGQGSGANVLTF. The variable domain in full, with the rest retrieved from reference TRBV29-1 and TRBJ2-6, is SAVISQKPSRDICQRGTSLTIQCQVDSQVTMMFWYRQQPGQSLTLIATANQGSEATYESGFVIDKFPISRPNLTFSTLTVSNMSPEDSSIYLCSVKGQGSGANVLTFGAGSRLTVL.

Remarks on this clone: One end of the junction varies from germline; a read error may be responsible. The chain has TRBV7-7 and TRBJ2-5, with D perhaps TRBD2 (6 bases). Germline V lookup: CDR1 SSHAT, CDR2 FNYEAQ (reference sequence). The CDR3 loop spans 12 amino acids. The CDR3 DNA reads TGTGCTAGCAGCCGGGAGATGGGGACCCAGTACTTC. This encodes CASSREMGTQYF.

CDR3 DNA: TGTGCCAGCAGCTTAGTTGCGAACCAAGAGACCCAGTACTTC. Translation: CASSLVANQETQYF. The V and J genes are TRBV7-2 and TRBJ2-5; no definite D call. This CDR3 is 14 amino acids long. With 1 base removed from V and 0 bases from J, the gap between germline ends came to 6 bases. Per the germline V gene, CDR1 is SGHTA and CDR2 is FQGNSA.

J is TRBJ1-5 and V is TRBV11-2, with a tentative D call TRBD1 (5 bases). V shed 3 bases and J shed 9 bases, with 12 bases lying between them. The CDR3 is 13 residues long. Per germline, CDR1 SGHAT and CDR2 FQNNGV. The CDR3 region is CASSFGGTGPQHF. The DNA of the CDR3 is TGTGCCAGCAGCTTTGGAGGGACCGGGCCCCAGCATTTT.